Included here is one TCR beta chain sequence, with context. One junction end disagrees with the germline gene, perhaps due to a read error. There were no patients who had received any treatment before thyroid surgery. TCRdb reassembled clones from the PCR reads with MiXCR. The sample lists around 16,000 clones, 25% to 30% occurring once. This entry belongs to a study of metastatic and nonmetastatic thyroid tumors. Germline assignment: CDR1 DFQATT and CDR2 SNEGSKA (reference sequence). The CDR3 consists of 16 residues. The source of this sequence is a female donor with papillary thyroid cancer or a benign thyroid nodule (not recorded which). Some clones in this sample may be carry-over from other donors' samples. The chain recombines TRBV20-1 with TRBJ2-2; TRBD2 matches at 10 bases. Sequencing input: adjacent normal tissue. The CDR3 DNA sequence: TGCAGTGCTGCCCTAGCGGGAGACGATAACACCGGGGAGGTGTTTTTT. This gives the protein CSAALAGDDNTGEVFF.